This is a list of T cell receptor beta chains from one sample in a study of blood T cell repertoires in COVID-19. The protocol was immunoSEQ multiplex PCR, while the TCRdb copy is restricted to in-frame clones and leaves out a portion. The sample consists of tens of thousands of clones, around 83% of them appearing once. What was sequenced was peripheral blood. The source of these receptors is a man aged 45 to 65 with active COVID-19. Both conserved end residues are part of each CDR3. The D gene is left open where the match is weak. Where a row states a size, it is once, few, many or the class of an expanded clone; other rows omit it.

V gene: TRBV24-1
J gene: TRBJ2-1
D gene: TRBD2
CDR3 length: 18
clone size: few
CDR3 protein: CATSDPTSGEGPYNEQFF
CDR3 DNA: TGTGCCACCAGTGACCCGACTAGCGGGGAGGGGCCCTACAATGAGCAGTTCTTC

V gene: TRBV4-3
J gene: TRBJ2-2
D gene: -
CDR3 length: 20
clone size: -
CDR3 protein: CASSQDPGHRILTNTGELFF
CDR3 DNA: TGCGCCAGCAGCCAGGACCCGGGACACCGCATCCTGACGAACACCGGGGAGCTGTTTTTT

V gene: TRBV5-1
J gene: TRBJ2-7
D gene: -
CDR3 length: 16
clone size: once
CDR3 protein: CASSSPGRSSPYEQYF
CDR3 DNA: TGCGCCAGCAGCTCCCCCGGTCGGTCTTCCCCCTACGAGCAGTACTTC

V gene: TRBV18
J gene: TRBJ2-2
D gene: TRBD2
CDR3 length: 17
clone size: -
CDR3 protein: CASSPRTSGGPTGELFF
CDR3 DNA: TGTGCCAGCTCACCCCGGACTAGCGGGGGGCCCACCGGGGAGCTGTTTTTT

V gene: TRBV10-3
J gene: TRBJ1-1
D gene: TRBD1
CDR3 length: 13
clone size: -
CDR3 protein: CAIRGQENTEAFF
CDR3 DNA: TGTGCCATCAGGGGACAGGAGAACACTGAAGCTTTCTTT

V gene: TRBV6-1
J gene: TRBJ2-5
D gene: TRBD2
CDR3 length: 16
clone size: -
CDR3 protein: CASSELAGGPQETQYF
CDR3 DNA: TGTGCCAGCAGTGAATTAGCGGGAGGGCCTCAAGAGACCCAGTACTTC

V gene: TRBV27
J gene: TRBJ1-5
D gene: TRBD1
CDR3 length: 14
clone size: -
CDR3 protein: CASSLTGGVQPQHF
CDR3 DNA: TGTGCCAGCAGTTTAACAGGGGGCGTTCAGCCCCAGCATTTT

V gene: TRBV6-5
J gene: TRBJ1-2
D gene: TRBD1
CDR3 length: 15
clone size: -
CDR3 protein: CASSRFTGEGGGYTF
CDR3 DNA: TGTGCCAGCAGTCGGTTTACAGGGGAAGGGGGTGGCTACACCTTC

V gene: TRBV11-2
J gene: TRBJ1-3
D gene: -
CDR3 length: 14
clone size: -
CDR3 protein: CASSLAGSGNTIYF
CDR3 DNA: TGTGCCAGCAGCTTAGCGGGTTCTGGAAACACCATATATTTT

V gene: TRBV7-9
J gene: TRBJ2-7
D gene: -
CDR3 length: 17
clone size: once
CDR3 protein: CASSSKSETPIPRVQYF
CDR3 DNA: TGTGCCAGCAGCTCGAAGTCGGAGACCCCGATACCGAGAGTGCAGTACTTC

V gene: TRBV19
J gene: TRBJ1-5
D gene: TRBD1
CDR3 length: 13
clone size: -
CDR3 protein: CASTGTGKQPQHF
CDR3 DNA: TGTGCCAGTACCGGGACAGGGAAACAGCCCCAGCATTTT

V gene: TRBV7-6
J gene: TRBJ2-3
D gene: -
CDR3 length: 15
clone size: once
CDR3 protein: CASSLLADSTDTQYF
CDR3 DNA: TGTGCCAGCAGCTTACTTGCGGATAGCACAGATACGCAGTATTTT

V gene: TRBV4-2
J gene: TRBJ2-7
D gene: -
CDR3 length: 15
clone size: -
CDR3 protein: CASSQDGRTPWEQYF
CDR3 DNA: TGTGCCAGCAGCCAAGATGGAAGGACTCCTTGGGAGCAGTACTTC

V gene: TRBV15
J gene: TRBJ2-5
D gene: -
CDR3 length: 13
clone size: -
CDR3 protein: CATSRARQETQYF
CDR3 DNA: TGTGCCACCAGCAGAGCCCGTCAAGAGACCCAGTACTTC

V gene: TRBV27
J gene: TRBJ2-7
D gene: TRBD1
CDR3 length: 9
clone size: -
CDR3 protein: CASGRQGVF
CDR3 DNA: TGTGCCAGCGGGAGACAGGGGGTCTTC

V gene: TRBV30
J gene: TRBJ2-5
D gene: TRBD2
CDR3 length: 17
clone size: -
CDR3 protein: CAWSQGTSGRAAETQYF
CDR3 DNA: TGTGCCTGGAGTCAAGGGACTAGCGGGAGGGCCGCTGAGACCCAGTACTTC

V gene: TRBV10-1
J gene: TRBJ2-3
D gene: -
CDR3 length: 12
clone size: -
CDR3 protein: CATGESGDTQYF
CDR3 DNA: TGCGCCACAGGGGAGTCGGGGGATACGCAGTATTTT

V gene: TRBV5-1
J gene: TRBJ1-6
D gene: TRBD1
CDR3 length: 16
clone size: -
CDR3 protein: CASSFSRGQVNSPLHF
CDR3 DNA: TGCGCCAGCAGCTTCTCCAGGGGGCAAGTTAATTCACCCCTCCACTTT

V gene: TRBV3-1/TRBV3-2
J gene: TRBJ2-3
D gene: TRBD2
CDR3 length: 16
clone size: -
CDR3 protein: CASSQDRLAYTDTQYF
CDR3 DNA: TGTGCCAGCAGCCAAGATCGACTAGCGTACACAGATACGCAGTATTTT

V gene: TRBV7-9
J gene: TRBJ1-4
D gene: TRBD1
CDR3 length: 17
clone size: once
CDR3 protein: CASSLQGGLATNEKLFF
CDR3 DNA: TGTGCCAGCAGCCTACAGGGGGGATTGGCGACTAATGAAAAACTGTTTTTT

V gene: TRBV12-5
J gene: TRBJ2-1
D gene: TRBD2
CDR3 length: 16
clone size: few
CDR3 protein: CASGLAPSGSWGEQFF
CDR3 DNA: TGTGCTAGTGGTTTGGCCCCTAGCGGATCATGGGGTGAGCAGTTCTTC

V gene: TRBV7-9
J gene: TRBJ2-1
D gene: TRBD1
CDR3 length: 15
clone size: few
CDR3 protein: CASSFWTGVYNEQFF
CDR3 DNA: TGTGCCAGCAGCTTCTGGACAGGGGTCTACAATGAGCAGTTCTTC

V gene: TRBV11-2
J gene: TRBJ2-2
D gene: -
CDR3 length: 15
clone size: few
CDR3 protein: CASSLRPGVDGELFF
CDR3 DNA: TGTGCCAGCAGCTTACGACCAGGGGTAGACGGGGAGCTGTTTTTT

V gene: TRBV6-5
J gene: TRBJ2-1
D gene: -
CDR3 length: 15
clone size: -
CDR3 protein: CASWGELWTYNEQFF
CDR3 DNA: TGTGCCAGTTGGGGGGAGTTGTGGACCTACAATGAGCAGTTCTTC

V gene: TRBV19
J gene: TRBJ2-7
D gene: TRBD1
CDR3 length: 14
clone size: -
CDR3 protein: CASTSGGLSYEQYF
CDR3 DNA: TGTGCCAGTACCTCAGGGGGCCTCTCCTACGAGCAGTACTTC

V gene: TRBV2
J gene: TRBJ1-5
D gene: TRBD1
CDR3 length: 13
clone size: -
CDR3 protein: CASTDRGNQPQHF
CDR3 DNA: TGTGCCAGCACAGACAGGGGCAATCAGCCCCAGCATTTT

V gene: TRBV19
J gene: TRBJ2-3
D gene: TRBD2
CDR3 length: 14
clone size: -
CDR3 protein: CASSIRLASDTQYF
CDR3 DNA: TGTGCCAGTAGTATCCGACTAGCGTCAGATACGCAGTATTTT

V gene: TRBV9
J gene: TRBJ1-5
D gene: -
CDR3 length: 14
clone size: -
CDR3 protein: CASSVGRGNQPQHF
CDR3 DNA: TGTGCCAGCAGCGTAGGCAGGGGCAATCAGCCCCAGCATTTT